The sequence of this T cell receptor beta chain was determined in a study of long-term antiretroviral therapy in people with HIV. Version v3.0 of the immunoSEQ assay was performed at survey level. TCRdb's table, derived via immunoSEQ multiplex PCR, lists solely in-frame clones and lacks some. Found here are about 38,000 clones, 80% of them singletons; the top ten hold approximately 5.1%. Germline V lookup: CDR1 SNHLY, CDR2 FYNNEI. The junction had 7 bases not matched to a gene; V was cut back by 6 bases and J by 3 bases. The CDR3 is 16 residues long. This receptor was taken from a man between 18 and 29 years old with HIV. Sequencing used unsorted PBMCs, obtained 1.5 years after starting antiretroviral therapy. This sequence joins TRBV2 and TRBJ2-3, with 12 bases that match TRBD2. CDR3 coding DNA: TGTGCCAGCAGACCGACTAGCGGGAGTAGAACAGATACGCAGTATTTT. It specifies CASRPTSGSRTDTQYF.